What follows are 26 T cell receptor beta chains derived from one specimen sequenced in a study of T-cell memory formation after mild COVID-19. MiXCR, run by TCRdb on the 5' RACE reads, gives a single entry per CDR3 protein. This table has 45,000 or so distinct CDR3 sequences, less than 8% appearing once. The sample comprised PBMCs or a T cell subset sorted from them (not recorded which). The receptors stem from an adult who had mild COVID-19 (a few samples of this study predate the infection). Cell type and time point are not known.

This clonotype was recorded many times. The genes are TRBV12-3 or TRBV12-4 and TRBJ2-1, with 8 bases matching TRBD2. The CDR3 extends over 13 amino acids. V dropped 5 bases and J dropped 9; count of bases not matched to a gene: 6. The CDR3 bases are TGTGCCAGCAGTCCGGGACTAGTAGGTGAGCAGTTCTTC. It encodes CASSPGLVGEQFF.

This chain connects TRBV5-1 to TRBJ1-6; weak D call: TRBD1 (5 bases). Trimming shortened V by 4 bases and J by 8 bases, and 19 bases separated the two germline ends. The germline gives CDR1 SGHRS, CDR2 YFSETQ. The CDR3 is 16 residues long. The CDR3 bases are TGCGCCAGCAGCAAACGGACATCAGTCCCTCATTCACCCCTCCACTTT. It yields the protein CASSKRTSVPHSPLHF. The whole variable domain, filled in from reference TRBV5-1 and TRBJ1-6, reads KAGVTQTPRYLIKTRGQQVTLSCSPISGHRSVSWYQQTPGQGLQFLFEYFSETQRNKGNFPGRFSGRQFSNSRSEMNVSTLELGDSALYLCASSKRTSVPHSPLHFGNGTRLTVT.

At least ten counts were recorded for this clonotype. This chain links TRBV12-3 or TRBV12-4 with TRBJ2-7, with 7 bases that match TRBD1. Unmatched junction bases numbered 10, after V lost 8 bases and J lost 6 bases. CDR3 length: 13 residues. In nucleotides, the CDR3 is TGTGCCAGCGGGTTACAGGGGATCGGCGAGCAGTACTTC. Amino acids: CASGLQGIGEQYF.

This clonotype appeared many times. This chain uses TRBV5-4 with TRBJ2-1; 8 positions agree with TRBD2. With 2 bases clipped from V and 1 base from J, the junction kept 5 bases outside the gene matches. The CDR3 runs 16 residues. CDR1 SGHNT and CDR2 YYREEE come from the germline V gene (reference sequence). Here the CDR3 reads CASSFRRGVSYNEQFF. In DNA form, the CDR3 reads TGTGCCAGCAGCTTCCGGCGGGGGGTTTCCTACAATGAGCAGTTCTTC.

This clonotype was seen ten or more times. The chain employs TRBV5-1 and TRBJ2-7; 12 bases line up with TRBD2. The CDR3 is 15 residues long. Trimming at V came to 4 bases and at J to 7 bases, leaving 9 bases not matched to a gene. Germline-derived CDR1 and CDR2 are SGHRS and YFSETQ. The CDR3 loop reads CASSVAGTSGPEQYF. DNA of the CDR3: TGCGCCAGCAGCGTGGCCGGGACTAGCGGGCCAGAGCAGTACTTC. Filled out from reference TRBV5-1 and TRBJ2-7, the complete variable domain reads KAGVTQTPRYLIKTRGQQVTLSCSPISGHRSVSWYQQTPGQGLQFLFEYFSETQRNKGNFPGRFSGRQFSNSRSEMNVSTLELGDSALYLCASSVAGTSGPEQYFGPGTRLTVT.

The chain links TRBV11-2 to TRBJ1-2; 7 nucleotides line up with TRBD1. The germline V gene encodes CDR1 SGHAT and CDR2 FQNNGV. The J segment lost 3 bases and the V segment lost 0 bases, leaving 13 bases of the junction unmatched. The CDR3 length is 18 residues. DNA of the CDR3: TGTGCCAGCAGCTTAGATCTTGACCGACAGGGCGAGGACTATGGCTACACCTTC. Amino acids: CASSLDLDRQGEDYGYTF.

V usage is TRBV29-1 and J usage is TRBJ1-2; possibly TRBD1 for D (5 bases). Germline values: CDR1 SQVTM, CDR2 ANQGSEA. The ends were cut back, 8 bases at V and 8 bases at J, with 21 bases in the middle. The CDR3 has 13 residues. DNA for the CDR3: TGCAGCACTGTGCGTGGGGCAGGCAAAGGCTACACCTTC. Amino acids: CSTVRGAGKGYTF.

This clonotype was observed a few times. The chain links TRBV5-5 to TRBJ1-1; D is unresolved. Germline CDR1 reads SGHKS; CDR2 reads YYEKEE (reference sequence). V dropped 0 bases and J dropped 2 bases, with 8 bases sitting between them. The CDR3 is made up of 14 amino acids. CDR3 region: CASSLVSTNTEAFF. For the CDR3, the DNA is TGTGCCAGCAGCTTGGTGTCGACTAACACTGAAGCTTTCTTT.

This clonotype has more than one count but fewer than ten. The V gene is TRBV7-6, the J gene TRBJ2-5; 7 bases agree with TRBD1. The CDR3 runs to 14 residues. Per germline, CDR1 SGHVS and CDR2 FNYEAQ. After removal of 5 bases from V and 4 bases from J, the junction contained 7 bases not matched to a gene. The chain's CDR3 is CASSVQGHRETQYF. The CDR3 DNA is TGTGCCAGCAGCGTACAGGGGCACCGAGAGACCCAGTACTTC.

The sample holds many counts of this clonotype. J is TRBJ2-3 and V is TRBV15; D is uncertain. V was clipped by 0 bases and J by 4 bases, with 14 bases between them. This CDR3 is 16 amino acids long. Germline loops: CDR1 LNHNV, CDR2 YYDKDF (reference sequence). As DNA, the CDR3 is TGTGCCACCAGCAGAGATCAACAGTCCCCCTCAGATACGCAGTATTTT. Translated, it gives CATSRDQQSPSDTQYF.

This clonotype was seen repeatedly, ten times or more. The gene calls are TRBV14 and TRBJ2-3, with 8 positions matching TRBD1. This CDR3 has 15 residues. Trimming at V came to 2 bases and at J to 5 bases, leaving 6 bases not matched to a gene. Germline V lookup: CDR1 SGHDN, CDR2 FVKESK. The CDR3 region has the DNA TGTGCCAGCAGCCAACCTACAGGGGGAATAGATACGCAGTATTTT. It translates to CASSQPTGGIDTQYF.

The chain uses TRBV28 and TRBJ1-2; 8 positions agree with TRBD1. J gave up 3 bases and V 6 bases, and 3 bases lay outside the gene matches. This CDR3 is built from 13 residues. The germline CDR1 and CDR2 sequences are MDHEN and SYDVKM. The CDR3 nucleotides are TGTGCCAGCAGCTCGACAGGGGACTATGGCTACACCTTC. Translated, it gives CASSSTGDYGYTF.

The chain links TRBV11-2 to TRBJ2-1; 9 bases agree with TRBD2. Germline CDR1 and CDR2: SGHAT and FQNNGV. The V gene end was trimmed by 1 base and the J gene end by 9 bases; junction bases not matched to a gene: 10. The CDR3 runs 16 residues. The chain's CDR3 is CASSLGWRGGLSEQFF. The CDR3 bases are TGTGCCAGCAGCTTAGGGTGGCGGGGGGGCCTTAGTGAGCAGTTCTTC.

This clonotype was recorded many times. The chain carries TRBV7-2 and TRBJ2-3; 10 bases are a match to TRBD2. This CDR3 contains 17 residues. The germline gives CDR1 SGHTA, CDR2 FQGNSA. Trimming removed 3 bases from V and 2 bases from J; junction bases left unmatched: 8. The DNA of the CDR3 is TGTGCCAGCAGCTTCGCGGTAGCGGGGGGAATCACAGATACGCAGTATTTT. Translation: CASSFAVAGGITDTQYF. Full variable domain (outside the CDR3, taken from reference TRBV7-2 and TRBJ2-3): GAGVSQSPSNKVTEKGKDVELRCDPISGHTALYWYRQSLGQGLEFLIYFQGNSAPDKSGLPSDRFSAERTGGSVSTLTIQRTQQEDSAVYLCASSFAVAGGITDTQYFGPGTRLTVL.

There are many counts of this clonotype. The V gene is TRBV7-9, the J gene TRBJ2-7; no firm D call. CDR3 length: 13 residues. The germline V gene encodes CDR1 SEHNR and CDR2 FQNEAQ (reference sequence). The V end was cut by 4 bases, the J end by 3 bases, with 10 bases between. Here the CDR3 reads CASSSDTIYEQYF. Written as DNA, the CDR3 is TGTGCCAGCAGCTCAGATACCATCTACGAGCAGTACTTC. The entire variable domain, with the rest obtained from reference TRBV7-9 and TRBJ2-7, is as follows: DTGVSQNPRHKITKRGQNVTFRCDPISEHNRLYWYRQTLGQGPEFLTYFQNEAQLEKSRLLSDRFSAERPKGSFSTLEIQRTEQGDSAMYLCASSSDTIYEQYFGPGTRLTVT.

Many counts were recorded for this clonotype. The CDR3 reads CASSLGQLIKNIQYF. The DNA of the CDR3 is TGTGCCAGCAGCTTGGGACAGCTTATCAAAAACATTCAGTACTTC. V gene TRBV5-6 combines with J gene TRBJ2-4; tentatively, D is TRBD1 (5 bases). V shed 0 bases and J shed 3 bases, with 10 bases lying between them. Germline CDR1 and CDR2: SGHDT and YYEEEE. The CDR3 consists of 15 residues.

V and J are TRBV7-2 and TRBJ1-1; 8 nucleotides match TRBD1. The CDR3 spans 18 residues. The germline V gene has CDR1 SGHTA and CDR2 FQGNSA. Germline trimming cut 2 bases from V and 4 bases from J; bases unmatched to any gene: 15. The CDR3: CASSLISRATGASTEAFF. CDR3 nucleotides: TGTGCCAGCAGCTTAATCTCACGGGCGACAGGGGCGAGCACTGAAGCTTTCTTT.

The gene calls are TRBV12-3 or TRBV12-4 and TRBJ1-2, with 7 positions matching TRBD1. J was trimmed by 8 bases and V by 2 bases; bases with no gene match: 11. CDR3 length equals 15 residues. CDR3 protein: CASSLQGQPRQGYTF. DNA for the CDR3: TGTGCCAGCAGTTTACAGGGACAGCCCCGGCAAGGCTACACCTTC.

DNA of the CDR3: TGTGCCAGCAGCTTAGACGGACTAGCGGGGGAGCAGTTCTTC. This sequence encodes CASSLDGLAGEQFF. The J gene is TRBJ2-1, the V gene TRBV7-2; TRBD2 matches at 12 bases. The V and J ends lost 1 base and 10 bases, in that order; junction bases with no gene match: 2. Looked up from germline, CDR1 is SGHTA and CDR2 is FQGNSA. This CDR3 is 14 amino acids long.

This clonotype has ten or more counts. The V gene is TRBV5-1, the J gene TRBJ2-5; 7 bases line up with TRBD1. The CDR3 loop spans 15 amino acids. The germline V gene has CDR1 SGHRS and CDR2 YFSETQ. Germline trimming cut 0 bases from V and 0 bases from J; bases unmatched to any gene: 2. CDR3 loop: CASSLGQGYQETQYF. CDR3 in DNA: TGCGCCAGCAGCTTGGGACAGGGTTACCAAGAGACCCAGTACTTC.

The rearrangement uses TRBV3-1 and TRBJ2-3; the D is unclear. V was shortened by 0 bases and J by 7 bases, with 14 bases between the two germline ends. This CDR3 comprises 15 residues. Germline CDR1 reads LGHDT; CDR2 reads YNNKEL (reference sequence). The CDR3 DNA follows: TGTGCCAGCAGCCAAGAAGGAACCTTTGGAAATACGCAGTATTTT. It specifies CASSQEGTFGNTQYF.

This clonotype has more than one count but fewer than ten. The chain joins TRBV4-1 to TRBJ1-2, with D hard to call. Looked up from germline, CDR1 is MGHRA and CDR2 is YSYEKL. The CDR3 extends over 12 amino acids. V was trimmed by 3 bases and J by 11 bases, leaving 13 bases between them. CDR3 sequence reads: CASSQPGEAYTF. CDR3 coding DNA: TGCGCCAGCAGCCAGCCGGGAGAGGCATACACCTTC.

V is TRBV12-3 or TRBV12-4 and J is TRBJ2-2, with 13 bases aligning to TRBD2. V was pared by 3 bases and J by 7 bases, with 11 bases of the junction left unmatched. CDR3 length equals 18 residues. The CDR3 nucleotides read TGTGCCAGCAGTTTTGGGATTGGGACTAGCGGGGAGGGCGGGGAGCTGTTTTTT. This sequence encodes CASSFGIGTSGEGGELFF.

The table lists this clonotype with many counts. The chain is built from TRBV20-1 and TRBJ1-2; D is ambiguous. V was pared by 0 bases and J by 4 bases, with 12 bases between. CDR1 and CDR2 from the germline V gene are DFQATT and SNEGSKA (reference sequence). This CDR3 has 14 residues. The DNA of the CDR3 is TGCAGTGCTAGAGATCCTACGGGAGTCTATGGCTACACCTTC. This codes for CSARDPTGVYGYTF.

This clonotype was seen a handful of times. V and J are TRBV6-2 or TRBV6-3 and TRBJ2-7; 9 bases line up with TRBD2. This CDR3 has 14 residues. The V gene end was trimmed by 6 bases and the J gene end by 3 bases; junction bases not matched to a gene: 6. Germline V lookup: CDR1 MNHEY, CDR2 SVGEGT. CDR3 in DNA: TGTGCCAGCAGACCGGGACTAGCAATCTACGAGCAGTACTTC. It is translated as CASRPGLAIYEQYF.

This clonotype has ten or more counts. The chain is built from TRBV12-3 or TRBV12-4 and TRBJ2-7; D might be TRBD2 (5 bases). The length of the CDR3 is 14 residues. Trimming pared 4 bases from V and 0 bases from J, leaving 10 bases between. The chain's CDR3 is CASSSHGSSYEQYF. The CDR3 DNA reads TGTGCCAGCAGTTCACATGGGAGCTCCTACGAGCAGTACTTC.